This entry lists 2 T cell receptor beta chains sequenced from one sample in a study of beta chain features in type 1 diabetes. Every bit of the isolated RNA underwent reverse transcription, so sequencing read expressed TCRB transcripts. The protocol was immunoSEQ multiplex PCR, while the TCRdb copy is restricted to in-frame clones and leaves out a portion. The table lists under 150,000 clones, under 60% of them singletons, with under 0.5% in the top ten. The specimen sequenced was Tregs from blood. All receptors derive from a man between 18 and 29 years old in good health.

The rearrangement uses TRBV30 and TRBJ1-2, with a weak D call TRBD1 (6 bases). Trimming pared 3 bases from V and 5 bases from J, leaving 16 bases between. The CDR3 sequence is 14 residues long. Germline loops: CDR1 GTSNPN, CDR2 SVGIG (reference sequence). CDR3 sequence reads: CAWRGYGGAYGYTF. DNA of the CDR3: TGTGCCTGGAGGGGTTATGGGGGGGCGTATGGCTACACCTTC.

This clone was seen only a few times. CDR3 in amino acids: CASSFLSVRNTGELFF. The CDR3 nucleotides read TGTGCCAGCAGCTTTCTTTCCGTCCGGAACACCGGGGAGCTGTTTTTT. The gene calls are TRBV7-3 and TRBJ2-2; D is ambiguous. The CDR3 sequence is 16 residues long. V was shortened by 3 bases and J by 1 base, with 12 bases between the two germline ends. Germline CDR1 SGHTA, CDR2 FQGTGA. Together with reference TRBV7-3 and TRBJ2-2, the CDR3 gives the full variable domain: GAGVSQTPSNKVTEKGKYVELRCDPISGHTALYWYRQSLGQGPEFLIYFQGTGAADDSGLPNDRFFAVRPEGSVSTLKIQRTERGDSAVYLCASSFLSVRNTGELFFGEGSRLTVL.